This TCR beta chain derives from a study of glioma-infiltrating T cells after dendritic cell vaccination (dated by TCRdb to 2016 to 2018). Regarding the study in general: Of the approximately 15 glioblastoma patients in the cohort, all drawn from Phase I and II dendritic cell vaccination trials, 9 were newly diagnosed and 6 had recurrent disease. Each patient was given three intradermal dendritic cell vaccine injections, spaced two weeks apart, in the arm below the axilla. Autologous tumor lysate-pulsed dendritic cell vaccination was administered to the patients between about 2003 and 2012. Survival after dendritic cell vaccination was correlated with TCR sequencing metrics such as TIL content and the overlap between tumor and blood repertoires. To make the vaccine, monocyte-derived dendritic cells were cultured for six to eight days with IL-4 and GM-CSF and then pulsed overnight with autologous tumor lysate. In glioblastoma patients vaccinated with dendritic cells, deep sequencing of TCR beta CDR3 regions served to measure the amount of tumor-infiltrating lymphocytes and to compare repertoires between tumor and blood.

The time point label here, explained by the study, means: after dendritic cell vaccination, including at tumor progression/relapse. Selection of patients required sufficient residual fresh-frozen tumor tissue and over two years of available survival data. Molecular status otherwise varied across the glioblastoma patients, but none of them carried an isocitrate dehydrogenase mutation. PBMC were collected before vaccination, two weeks after the third vaccination, and at tumor progression when it occurred. The Qiagen DNeasy Blood extraction Kit was used for extraction of genomic DNA. Note on this clone: This clone's antigen is unknown. There are no base qualities to consult, and no much larger clone falls within one base.

Using the immunoSEQ assay, TCRB CDR3 regions were amplified from approximately 2 micrograms of genomic DNA, or from all available DNA when less than that was on hand. For multiplex PCR, 60 forward primers for TCR V beta segments and 13 reverse primers for J beta segments were used. To estimate the number of reads per starting template, synthetic control templates were added to each sample at limiting dilution. Sequencing produced 87 bp reads on the Illumina HiSeq System. Processing in the source paper ran as follows. PCR and sequencing errors were removed by a nearest neighbor algorithm that merged closely related sequences. TCR overlap was defined as the percentage of unique tumor TCR beta sequences that were also present in the same patient's peripheral blood. TCRdb took this table from immuneACCESS and kept in-frame rearrangements with V and J called. Such tables lack part of the clones; where checked against another copy, unresolved V genes explain under half of the gap, and the rest is unexplained. V and J calls and clone size are copied from that table; D and trimming were computed from the DNA. For this sample there are about 50,000 clones; roughly 84% appear just once. The ten largest clones take up about 8.1% of the sample.

On the study overall, not on this receptor specifically: The cohort was small and heterogeneous, and full blood and tumor sets were available for few patients, with initial-recurrent tumor pairs available for even fewer patients. The response model built on TCR overlap across three groups was characterized as speculative, with prospective validation still needed. No direct relationship between TCR clonality and survival was found, suggesting a diverse polyclonal response may matter. After dendritic cell vaccination, a higher estimated pretreatment TIL content predicted longer time to progression and longer overall survival.

The germline V gene sets CDR1 to SGHRS and CDR2 to YFSETQ. V loses 4 bases at its end and J loses 2 bases; junction bases beyond the gene matches: 6. The CDR3 holds 16 amino acids from the cysteine to the phenylalanine. Only CDR3 DNA remains: 48 bases, in frame from the first base. This TCR derives from a human donor with glioblastoma. The sample consisted of blood, taken after dendritic cell vaccination. The chain uses TRBV5-1 and TRBJ2-5, and 12 junction bases match TRBD2. Here is the DNA: TGCGCCAGCAGCCCAGGACTAGCGGGGATTCAAGAGACCCAGTACTTC. Its protein is CASSPGLAGIQETQYF.